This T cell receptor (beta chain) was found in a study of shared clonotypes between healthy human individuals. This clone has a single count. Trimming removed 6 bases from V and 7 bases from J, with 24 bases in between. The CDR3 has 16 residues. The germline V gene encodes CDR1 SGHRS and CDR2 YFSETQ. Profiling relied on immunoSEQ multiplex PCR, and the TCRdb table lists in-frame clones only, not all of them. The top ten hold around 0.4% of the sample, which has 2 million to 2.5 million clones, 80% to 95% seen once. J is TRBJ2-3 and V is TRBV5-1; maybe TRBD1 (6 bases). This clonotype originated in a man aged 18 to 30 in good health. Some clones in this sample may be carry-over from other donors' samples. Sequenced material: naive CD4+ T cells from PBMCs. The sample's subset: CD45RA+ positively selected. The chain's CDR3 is CASKEPGAGVVYTQYF. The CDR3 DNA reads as TGCGCCAGCAAAGAACCAGGGGCTGGCGTTGTTTATACGCAGTATTTT.